The 9 T cell receptor beta chains given below trace back to one sample, sequenced in a study of T cells in women clearing cervical HPV infection. Sequencing was performed with immunoSEQ multiplex PCR; in TCRdb, only in-frame clones are kept and a portion is missing. The sample shows roughly 19,000 clones, and roughly 6.3% sits with its ten largest clones. Sequenced: blood buffy coat. The receptors shown here come from a woman between 18 and 69 years old with a cervical HPV16 infection that either progressed to CIN3+ or cleared (not recorded which).

Concerning this clone: The read terminates 3 residues ahead of where the CDR3 ends, so the germline J gene completes it. The chain couples TRBV29-1 to TRBJ2-7; possible D gene TRBD1, 6 bases. V was trimmed by 4 bases and J by 0 bases, leaving 13 bases between them. Germline loops: CDR1 SQVTM, CDR2 ANQGSEA. The CDR3 spans 14 residues. CDR3 loop: CSVVPWTASYEQYF. The CDR3 DNA, read in part, is TGCAGCGTTGTCCCCTGGACAGCCTCCTACGAG.

Concerning this clone itself: Sequencing ends 3 residues short of the CDR3 end; the germline J gene provides the rest. The gene calls are TRBV7-8 and TRBJ2-1, with D maybe TRBD2 (6 bases). CDR1 is SGHVS, CDR2 FQNEAQ, per germline. Between the trimmed V and J ends, which lost 5 bases and 9 bases, there was a span of 14 bases. CDR3 length: 13 amino acids. The DNA read from the CDR3 is TGTGCCAGCAGCATCCCGGGGGTAGGTGAG. Its protein is CASSIPGVGE. The full CDR3 protein is CASSIPGVGEQFF.

A remark on this clone: The sequenced fragment ends 3 residues before the CDR3 boundary, so the rest is inferred from the germline J gene. The chain combines TRBV28 with TRBJ1-5, with 7 positions matching TRBD1. The trim removed 6 bases at V and 1 base at J, leaving 9 bases unmatched. Per germline, CDR1 MDHEN and CDR2 SYDVKM. CDR3 size: 16 residues. Incomplete CDR3 DNA: TGTGCCAGCAGCCCCAGAGGAGGGGGCAGCAATCAGCCC. This translates into CASSPRGGGSNQP. The full CDR3 protein is CASSPRGGGSNQPQHF.

A note on this clone: With the read ending 3 residues before the CDR3 end, the germline J gene is used to fill in that end. J is TRBJ2-1 and V is TRBV19, with 7 positions matching TRBD2. Unmatched junction bases numbered 10, after V lost 8 bases and J lost 3 bases. The CDR3 length is 15 residues. The germline CDR1 and CDR2 sequences are LNHDA and SQIVND (reference sequence). The sequenced CDR3 bases are TGTGCCAGTTTGGGCGGGAGCAATGGCTACAATGAG. This sequence encodes CASLGGSNGYNE. In full, the CDR3 reads CASLGGSNGYNEQFF. The full variable domain, with the rest looked up from reference TRBV19 and TRBJ2-1, is DGGITQSPKYLFRKEGQNVTLSCEQNLNHDAMYWYRQDPGQGLRLIYYSQIVNDFQKGDIAEGYSVSREKKESFPLTVTSAQKNPTAFYLCASLGGSNGYNEQFFGPGTRLTVL.

Concerning this clone: From the germline J gene comes the end of the CDR3, since the read stops 3 residues before it. The chain recombines TRBV12-5 with TRBJ1-2, with D tentatively TRBD1 (6 bases). The V gene lost 2 bases and the J gene lost 4 bases, with 14 bases spanning the gap. The germline V gene has CDR1 LGHNT and CDR2 FRNRAP. This CDR3 has 15 amino acids. The CDR3 loop reads CASGLSFRDTYGYTF. The covered CDR3 bases are TGTGCTAGTGGTTTGTCCTTCCGGGACACCTATGGC.

The CDR3 sequence is CASSQLGGEAFF. CDR3 bases read: TGTGCCAGCAGCCAACTCGGCGGGGAA. The chain uses TRBV4-2 and TRBJ1-1; D gene ambiguous. The CDR3 end falls 3 residues outside the read, so it is completed with the germline J gene. Germline CDR1 reads LGHNA; CDR2 reads YNFKEQ. The CDR3 loop spans 12 amino acids.

As regards this clone: The CDR3 end lies 3 residues beyond the end of the read and is filled in from the germline J gene. The chain links TRBV20-1 to TRBJ2-2; 9 bases map to TRBD2. V shed 7 bases and J 3 bases; nucleotides not matched to a gene: 6. CDR3 length: 14 residues. Germline V lookup: CDR1 DFQATT, CDR2 SNEGSKA (reference sequence). The CDR3 DNA, read in part, is TGCAGTGTCAGCGGGAGGTTGGACACCGGGGAG. The encoded protein is CSVSGRLDTGE. The CDR3 in full is CSVSGRLDTGELFF.

This clone is labeled medium-sized based on frequency. The read ends 3 residues before the CDR3 terminus; that terminus is restored from the germline J gene. The rearrangement uses TRBV19 and TRBJ2-2; D possibly corresponds to TRBD1 (7 bases). Per the germline V gene, CDR1 is LNHDA and CDR2 is SQIVND (reference sequence). V was clipped by 7 bases and J by 7 bases, with 16 bases between them. The CDR3 covers 14 residues. This CDR3 reads CASMGQRGDGELFF. CDR3 DNA, as far as it was read: TGTGCCAGTATGGGACAGAGGGGGGACGGGGAG.

The part of the CDR3 DNA that was read is TGCAGTGCTAGCCGGCTAGCGAGTTACGAG. Residues: CSASRLASYE. In full, the CDR3 reads CSASRLASYEQYF. V usage is TRBV20-1 and J usage is TRBJ2-7; D may be TRBD2 (6 bases). The read comes to an end 3 residues before the CDR3 does, leaving the germline J gene to fill in the end. CDR1 and CDR2 from the germline V gene are DFQATT and SNEGSKA (reference sequence). The CDR3 is made up of 13 amino acids. Trimming stripped 3 bases from V and 4 bases from J, with 13 bases between.